This T cell receptor beta chain was recovered during a study of molecular identifiers for immune sequencing clone quantification. From the PCR reads, TCRdb called clonotypes with MiXCR, one entry per CDR3 protein. Seen here are approximately 500,000 distinct CDR3 sequences, around 21% observed once, and the top ten hold 0.7% to 1%. A CD8+CD4-CCR7+CD45RA+ gate was used to sort naive CD8 T cells. This CDR3 has 16 residues. V gene TRBV21-1 combines with J gene TRBJ1-1; TRBD1 is the table's D call, not checked against the DNA. TRBV21-1 represents a pseudogene. The TCR originated in a human donor in good health. Some libraries in this study had Jurkat cell RNA spiked in. The sample taken for sequencing was naive CD8+ T cells from blood, with Jurkat cell RNA spiked in. Noted subset: FACS-sorted CD8+CD4-CCR7+CD45RA+ naive T cells. CDR3 nucleotide sequence: TGTGCCAGCAACAAATGGCGGACATTCATGAACACTGAAGCTTTCTTT. The encoded protein is CASNKWRTFMNTEAFF.